A selection of T cell receptor beta chains follows, all from one sample in a study of Graves' ophthalmopathy and Graves' hyperthyroidism. TCRdb recomputed calls from the multiplex PCR reads with MiXCR, one row per CDR3 protein. The data show 200,000 to 250,000 distinct CDR3 sequences, under 30% seen once. Sequences were obtained from peripheral blood. The receptors were gathered from a man in his fifties or sixties with Graves' ophthalmopathy. Each CDR3 is given with its conserved first and last residue. The order of the fields is clone size, D gene, J gene, CDR3 length, V gene, CDR3 protein, CDR3 DNA. A D gene is named only where the DNA matches it firmly. Only some rows state a clone size, as once, few, many or a class for expanded clones.

clone_size: -
d_call: -
j_call: TRBJ1-1
cdr3_length: 13
v_call: TRBV12-3/TRBV12-4
cdr3_aa: CASRIHRNTEAFF
cdr3_nt: TGTGCCAGCAGGATACATCGCAACACTGAAGCTTTCTTT

clone_size: few
d_call: TRBD1
j_call: TRBJ2-5
cdr3_length: 13
v_call: TRBV12-3/TRBV12-4
cdr3_aa: CASSLQGAGSQYF
cdr3_nt: TGTGCCAGCAGTTTACAGGGGGCAGGTTCCCAGTACTTC

clone_size: many
d_call: TRBD2
j_call: TRBJ2-2
cdr3_length: 15
v_call: TRBV20-1
cdr3_aa: CSAGRLAGGTGELFF
cdr3_nt: TGCAGTGCTGGACGACTAGCGGGAGGAACCGGGGAGCTGTTTTTT

clone_size: -
d_call: -
j_call: TRBJ1-1
cdr3_length: 14
v_call: TRBV7-2
cdr3_aa: CASSWTWGNTEAFF
cdr3_nt: TGTGCCAGCAGCTGGACCTGGGGGAACACTGAAGCTTTCTTT

clone_size: many
d_call: TRBD2
j_call: TRBJ2-7
cdr3_length: 14
v_call: TRBV6-1
cdr3_aa: CASSASGGSYEQYF
cdr3_nt: TGTGCCAGCAGTGCTAGCGGGGGTTCCTACGAGCAGTACTTC

clone_size: many
d_call: -
j_call: TRBJ1-2
cdr3_length: 16
v_call: TRBV28
cdr3_aa: CASSHRSGGANYGYTF
cdr3_nt: TGTGCCAGCAGCCACCGGTCGGGGGGGGCTAACTATGGCTACACCTTC

clone_size: -
d_call: -
j_call: TRBJ1-1
cdr3_length: 13
v_call: TRBV6-5
cdr3_aa: CASSYEGDTEAFF
cdr3_nt: TGTGCCAGCAGTTACGAGGGGGACACTGAAGCTTTCTTT

clone_size: many
d_call: -
j_call: TRBJ1-1
cdr3_length: 13
v_call: TRBV9
cdr3_aa: CASSGRDSGQAFF
cdr3_nt: TGTGCCAGCAGCGGCCGGGACTCAGGGCAAGCTTTCTTT

clone_size: many
d_call: -
j_call: TRBJ2-5
cdr3_length: 12
v_call: TRBV24-1
cdr3_aa: CATSRGGETQYF
cdr3_nt: TGTGCCACCAGCCGAGGGGGAGAGACCCAGTACTTC

clone_size: many
d_call: TRBD1
j_call: TRBJ1-1
cdr3_length: 16
v_call: TRBV6-5
cdr3_aa: CASSFPGTGGNTEAFF
cdr3_nt: TGTGCCAGCAGTTTCCCCGGGACAGGGGGAAACACTGAAGCTTTCTTT

clone_size: many
d_call: TRBD1
j_call: TRBJ1-1
cdr3_length: 12
v_call: TRBV29-1
cdr3_aa: CSVVIQGGNAFF
cdr3_nt: TGCAGCGTTGTCATACAGGGGGGAAATGCTTTCTTT

clone_size: many
d_call: -
j_call: TRBJ2-2
cdr3_length: 15
v_call: TRBV28
cdr3_aa: CASRSPGANTGELFF
cdr3_nt: TGTGCCAGCAGGAGCCCTGGGGCGAACACCGGGGAGCTGTTTTTT

clone_size: many
d_call: TRBD1
j_call: TRBJ2-7
cdr3_length: 16
v_call: TRBV13
cdr3_aa: CASSFDRGSPQDEQYF
cdr3_nt: TGTGCCAGCAGCTTTGACAGGGGAAGTCCCCAAGACGAGCAGTACTTC

clone_size: many
d_call: -
j_call: TRBJ2-2
cdr3_length: 14
v_call: TRBV7-2
cdr3_aa: CASSPIKNTGELFF
cdr3_nt: TGTGCCAGCAGCCCGATTAAGAACACCGGGGAGCTGTTTTTT

clone_size: many
d_call: TRBD1
j_call: TRBJ1-5
cdr3_length: 16
v_call: TRBV10-3
cdr3_aa: CAISAAGQGQMEPQHF
cdr3_nt: TGTGCCATCAGTGCAGCCGGACAGGGGCAGATGGAGCCCCAGCATTTT

clone_size: once
d_call: TRBD1
j_call: TRBJ2-7
cdr3_length: 16
v_call: TRBV27
cdr3_aa: CASSGEEQGATYEQYF
cdr3_nt: TGTGCCAGCAGTGGTGAAGAACAGGGGGCCACCTACGAGCAGTACTTC

clone_size: many
d_call: TRBD2
j_call: TRBJ2-7
cdr3_length: 14
v_call: TRBV12-3/TRBV12-4
cdr3_aa: CASSLSGSKQAQYF
cdr3_nt: TGTGCCAGCAGTTTAAGCGGGAGCAAGCAGGCGCAGTACTTC

clone_size: many
d_call: -
j_call: TRBJ2-2
cdr3_length: 13
v_call: TRBV6-2/TRBV6-3
cdr3_aa: CASSRTNTGELFF
cdr3_nt: TGTGCCAGCAGTCGTACGAACACCGGGGAGCTGTTTTTT

clone_size: few
d_call: -
j_call: TRBJ2-5
cdr3_length: 13
v_call: TRBV7-2
cdr3_aa: CASSLDGGETQYF
cdr3_nt: TGTGCCAGCAGCTTAGATGGGGGGGAGACCCAGTACTTC

clone_size: many
d_call: -
j_call: TRBJ2-5
cdr3_length: 14
v_call: TRBV7-9
cdr3_aa: CASSFGELQETQYF
cdr3_nt: TGTGCCAGCAGCTTCGGGGAACTCCAAGAGACCCAGTACTTC

clone_size: many
d_call: TRBD1
j_call: TRBJ1-1
cdr3_length: 14
v_call: TRBV9
cdr3_aa: CASSSSGGNTEAFF
cdr3_nt: TGTGCCAGCAGCTCTTCAGGGGGGAACACTGAAGCTTTCTTT

clone_size: many
d_call: -
j_call: TRBJ2-2
cdr3_length: 14
v_call: TRBV28
cdr3_aa: CASSLQGHTGELFF
cdr3_nt: TGTGCCAGCAGCCTCCAGGGGCACACCGGGGAGCTGTTTTTT

clone_size: many
d_call: -
j_call: TRBJ1-5
cdr3_length: 12
v_call: TRBV29-1
cdr3_aa: CSVEEGGQPQHF
cdr3_nt: TGCAGCGTTGAGGAGGGGGGTCAGCCCCAGCATTTT

clone_size: few
d_call: -
j_call: TRBJ2-5
cdr3_length: 15
v_call: TRBV27
cdr3_aa: CASSPRGTQWETQYF
cdr3_nt: TGTGCCAGCAGTCCTCGGGGGACCCAATGGGAGACCCAGTACTTC

clone_size: many
d_call: -
j_call: TRBJ2-5
cdr3_length: 13
v_call: TRBV6-5
cdr3_aa: CASRASAGETQYF
cdr3_nt: TGTGCCAGCCGAGCCTCGGCCGGGGAGACCCAGTACTTC

clone_size: -
d_call: -
j_call: TRBJ1-1
cdr3_length: 14
v_call: TRBV6-1
cdr3_aa: CASSLGRMATEAFF
cdr3_nt: TGTGCCAGCAGTCTCGGACGGATGGCCACTGAAGCTTTCTTT

clone_size: once
d_call: TRBD2
j_call: TRBJ2-5
cdr3_length: 16
v_call: TRBV6-1
cdr3_aa: CASSRGASGHQETQYF
cdr3_nt: TGTGCCAGCAGCCGGGGGGCTAGCGGGCACCAAGAGACCCAGTACTTC

clone_size: many
d_call: -
j_call: TRBJ2-7
cdr3_length: 14
v_call: TRBV7-9
cdr3_aa: CASSLTAKSYEQYF
cdr3_nt: TGTGCCAGCAGCTTGACAGCAAAATCCTACGAGCAGTACTTC

clone_size: many
d_call: -
j_call: TRBJ2-7
cdr3_length: 12
v_call: TRBV7-9
cdr3_aa: CASSVKGPEQYF
cdr3_nt: TGTGCCAGCAGCGTCAAGGGGCCCGAGCAGTACTTC

clone_size: many
d_call: TRBD1
j_call: TRBJ1-1
cdr3_length: 14
v_call: TRBV12-3/TRBV12-4
cdr3_aa: CASSRQGARTEAFF
cdr3_nt: TGTGCCAGCAGTAGACAGGGGGCTCGGACTGAAGCTTTCTTT

clone_size: many
d_call: TRBD2
j_call: TRBJ2-7
cdr3_length: 15
v_call: TRBV6-2/TRBV6-3
cdr3_aa: CASSYTGLADYEQYF
cdr3_nt: TGTGCCAGCAGTTACACGGGACTAGCGGACTACGAGCAGTACTTC

clone_size: -
d_call: TRBD1
j_call: TRBJ2-7
cdr3_length: 15
v_call: TRBV10-3
cdr3_aa: CAISETGQGGVEQYF
cdr3_nt: TGTGCCATCAGTGAGACGGGACAGGGGGGTGTCGAGCAGTACTTC

clone_size: many
d_call: -
j_call: TRBJ1-2
cdr3_length: 15
v_call: TRBV12-3/TRBV12-4
cdr3_aa: CASSLSVGAVYGYTF
cdr3_nt: TGTGCCAGCAGTTTGAGCGTCGGGGCAGTCTATGGCTACACCTTC

clone_size: -
d_call: TRBD1
j_call: TRBJ2-7
cdr3_length: 13
v_call: TRBV11-2
cdr3_aa: CASTRTGSYEQYF
cdr3_nt: TGTGCCAGTACAAGGACAGGGTCCTACGAGCAGTACTTC

clone_size: many
d_call: TRBD2
j_call: TRBJ2-7
cdr3_length: 15
v_call: TRBV6-1
cdr3_aa: CASSERGEAPYEQYF
cdr3_nt: TGTGCCAGCAGTGAACGGGGGGAAGCCCCCTACGAGCAGTACTTC

clone_size: many
d_call: TRBD2
j_call: TRBJ2-7
cdr3_length: 14
v_call: TRBV6-5
cdr3_aa: CASGTSGRYYEQYF
cdr3_nt: TGTGCCAGTGGGACTAGCGGGAGGTACTACGAGCAGTACTTC

clone_size: many
d_call: -
j_call: TRBJ1-1
cdr3_length: 18
v_call: TRBV24-1
cdr3_aa: CATSDLLSPEHENTEAFF
cdr3_nt: TGTGCCACCAGTGATTTGCTCTCACCGGAACACGAGAACACTGAAGCTTTCTTT

clone_size: -
d_call: -
j_call: TRBJ2-5
cdr3_length: 14
v_call: TRBV6-2/TRBV6-3
cdr3_aa: CASSIPVGRETQYF
cdr3_nt: TGTGCCAGCAGCATCCCCGTTGGGAGAGAGACCCAGTACTTC

clone_size: many
d_call: TRBD2
j_call: TRBJ2-7
cdr3_length: 16
v_call: TRBV11-2
cdr3_aa: CASSSRLAGFTYEQYF
cdr3_nt: TGTGCCAGCAGCTCCCGACTAGCGGGGTTTACCTACGAGCAGTACTTC

clone_size: many
d_call: -
j_call: TRBJ2-5
cdr3_length: 13
v_call: TRBV3-1
cdr3_aa: CASSPPVEETQYF
cdr3_nt: TGTGCCAGCAGCCCCCCAGTGGAAGAGACCCAGTACTTC

clone_size: -
d_call: TRBD1
j_call: TRBJ2-2
cdr3_length: 15
v_call: TRBV2
cdr3_aa: CASSGNRGGSGELFF
cdr3_nt: TGTGCCAGCAGTGGGAACAGGGGCGGATCCGGGGAGCTGTTTTTT

clone_size: few
d_call: -
j_call: TRBJ1-1
cdr3_length: 14
v_call: TRBV19
cdr3_aa: CASRPPGQNTEAFF
cdr3_nt: TGTGCCAGTAGACCCCCAGGACAGAACACTGAAGCTTTCTTT